A single sample gave rise to the 10 T cell receptor beta chains below, sequenced in a study of T-cell reconstitution after alpha-beta-depleted transplantation in children. For TCRbeta, the library was prepared with unique molecular identifiers. TCRdb recomputed calls from the PCR reads with MiXCR, one row per CDR3 protein. This sample yields about 610,000 distinct CDR3 sequences, of which 20% to 30% are seen a single time; under 45% belongs to the top ten. The sequenced sample was PBMCs, obtained before TCRalphabeta/CD19-depleted stem cell transplant. The receptors here all came from a boy in the first two years of life with Wiskott-Aldrich syndrome, due to receive a stem cell transplant.

This clonotype was found once. This chain joins TRBV12-3 or TRBV12-4 and TRBJ2-2, with D unclear. The V end lost 1 base, the J end lost 3 bases, and 12 bases lay between the germline ends. The CDR3 totals 16 residues. The CDR3 here is CASSLGIGRHTGELFF. CDR3 DNA: TGTGCCAGCAGTTTAGGAATTGGCAGACACACCGGGGAGCTGTTTTTT.

This clonotype was seen a few times. The rearrangement links TRBV7-9 to TRBJ2-7, with D uncertain. The CDR3 sequence is 13 residues long. V was clipped by 5 bases and J by 6 bases, with 14 bases between them. Per the germline V gene, CDR1 is SEHNR and CDR2 is FQNEAQ (reference sequence). CDR3 nucleotides: TGTGCCAGCAGCCAACCAGGACCACTCGAGCAGTACTTC. It encodes CASSQPGPLEQYF.

This chain joins TRBV6-2 or TRBV6-3 and TRBJ2-2; tentative D call: TRBD2 (5 bases). Germline CDR1 reads MNHEY; CDR2 reads SVGEGT. Trimming pared 5 bases from V and 9 bases from J, leaving 19 bases between. CDR3 length equals 15 residues. The DNA of the CDR3 is TGTGCCAGCAGTCCAGGACTTATCGGGTACTGGGAGCTGTTTTTT. Its translation is CASSPGLIGYWELFF.

The chain recombines TRBV6-1 with TRBJ1-2, with TRBD1 identical over 10 bases. There are 15 residues in the CDR3. V trimming: 7 bases; J trimming: 0 bases; junction bases outside the gene matches: 5. Germline CDR1 MNHNS, CDR2 SASEGT. Here the CDR3 reads CASTWTGGSNYGYTF. In DNA, the CDR3 is TGTGCCAGCACCTGGACAGGGGGTTCTAACTATGGCTACACCTTC.

This rearrangement joins TRBV20-1 to TRBJ1-2; D gene ambiguous. The CDR3 length is 14 residues. The V end was cut by 0 bases, the J end by 2 bases, with 10 bases between. Germline V gene lookup returns CDR1 DFQATT and CDR2 SNEGSKA (reference sequence). The CDR3: CSAREYLQNYGYTF. CDR3 DNA sequence: TGCAGTGCTAGAGAGTATCTGCAGAACTATGGCTACACCTTC.

The V and J genes are TRBV7-9 and TRBJ2-1; perhaps D is TRBD1 or TRBD2 (5 bases each). Germline values: CDR1 SEHNR, CDR2 FQNEAQ (reference sequence). Trimming took 5 bases from V and 8 from J, leaving 16 bases between them. The CDR3 runs 14 residues. The CDR3 DNA sequence: TGTGCCAGCAGCCGGGGACCCCGGGGCGATGAGCAGTTCTTC. As protein: CASSRGPRGDEQFF.

The chain couples TRBV24-1 to TRBJ2-5, with 7 bases matching TRBD2. CDR1 and CDR2 (germline): KGHDR, SFDVKD. There are 14 residues in the CDR3. With 0 bases clipped from V and 5 bases from J, the junction kept 2 bases outside the gene matches. CDR3: CATSDLSSGETQYF. The CDR3 DNA follows: TGTGCCACCAGTGATTTGTCTAGCGGTGAGACCCAGTACTTC.

This clonotype was counted only a few times. The V call is TRBV29-1, the J call TRBJ1-1; D unclear. The germline V gene encodes CDR1 SQVTM and CDR2 ANQGSEA. The CDR3 has 12 amino acids. V shed 4 bases and J shed 1 base, with 7 bases lying between them. CDR3 DNA: TGCAGCGTTGTCGTTCGGAACACTGAAGCTTTCTTT. This translates into CSVVVRNTEAFF.

The chain employs TRBV5-5 and TRBJ2-4, with a weak D call TRBD1 (6 bases). The ends were cut back, 2 bases at V and 9 bases at J, with 12 bases in the middle. The CDR3 sequence is 13 residues long. Germline assignment: CDR1 SGHKS and CDR2 YYEKEE (reference sequence). CDR3 DNA sequence: TGTGCCAGCAGCTTCCGACTCAGGGGCATTCAGTACTTC. Its protein is CASSFRLRGIQYF.

The chain combines TRBV6-1 with TRBJ2-7; possibly TRBD1 for D (5 bases). Germline V gene data show CDR1 as MNHNS and CDR2 as SASEGT. This CDR3 spans 18 amino acids. Trimming removed 1 base at V and 3 bases at J, with 22 bases between. The CDR3 here is CASSEEVRAVTSNYEQYF. CDR3 sequence (DNA): TGTGCCAGCAGTGAAGAGGTCAGGGCGGTAACATCCAACTACGAGCAGTACTTC.